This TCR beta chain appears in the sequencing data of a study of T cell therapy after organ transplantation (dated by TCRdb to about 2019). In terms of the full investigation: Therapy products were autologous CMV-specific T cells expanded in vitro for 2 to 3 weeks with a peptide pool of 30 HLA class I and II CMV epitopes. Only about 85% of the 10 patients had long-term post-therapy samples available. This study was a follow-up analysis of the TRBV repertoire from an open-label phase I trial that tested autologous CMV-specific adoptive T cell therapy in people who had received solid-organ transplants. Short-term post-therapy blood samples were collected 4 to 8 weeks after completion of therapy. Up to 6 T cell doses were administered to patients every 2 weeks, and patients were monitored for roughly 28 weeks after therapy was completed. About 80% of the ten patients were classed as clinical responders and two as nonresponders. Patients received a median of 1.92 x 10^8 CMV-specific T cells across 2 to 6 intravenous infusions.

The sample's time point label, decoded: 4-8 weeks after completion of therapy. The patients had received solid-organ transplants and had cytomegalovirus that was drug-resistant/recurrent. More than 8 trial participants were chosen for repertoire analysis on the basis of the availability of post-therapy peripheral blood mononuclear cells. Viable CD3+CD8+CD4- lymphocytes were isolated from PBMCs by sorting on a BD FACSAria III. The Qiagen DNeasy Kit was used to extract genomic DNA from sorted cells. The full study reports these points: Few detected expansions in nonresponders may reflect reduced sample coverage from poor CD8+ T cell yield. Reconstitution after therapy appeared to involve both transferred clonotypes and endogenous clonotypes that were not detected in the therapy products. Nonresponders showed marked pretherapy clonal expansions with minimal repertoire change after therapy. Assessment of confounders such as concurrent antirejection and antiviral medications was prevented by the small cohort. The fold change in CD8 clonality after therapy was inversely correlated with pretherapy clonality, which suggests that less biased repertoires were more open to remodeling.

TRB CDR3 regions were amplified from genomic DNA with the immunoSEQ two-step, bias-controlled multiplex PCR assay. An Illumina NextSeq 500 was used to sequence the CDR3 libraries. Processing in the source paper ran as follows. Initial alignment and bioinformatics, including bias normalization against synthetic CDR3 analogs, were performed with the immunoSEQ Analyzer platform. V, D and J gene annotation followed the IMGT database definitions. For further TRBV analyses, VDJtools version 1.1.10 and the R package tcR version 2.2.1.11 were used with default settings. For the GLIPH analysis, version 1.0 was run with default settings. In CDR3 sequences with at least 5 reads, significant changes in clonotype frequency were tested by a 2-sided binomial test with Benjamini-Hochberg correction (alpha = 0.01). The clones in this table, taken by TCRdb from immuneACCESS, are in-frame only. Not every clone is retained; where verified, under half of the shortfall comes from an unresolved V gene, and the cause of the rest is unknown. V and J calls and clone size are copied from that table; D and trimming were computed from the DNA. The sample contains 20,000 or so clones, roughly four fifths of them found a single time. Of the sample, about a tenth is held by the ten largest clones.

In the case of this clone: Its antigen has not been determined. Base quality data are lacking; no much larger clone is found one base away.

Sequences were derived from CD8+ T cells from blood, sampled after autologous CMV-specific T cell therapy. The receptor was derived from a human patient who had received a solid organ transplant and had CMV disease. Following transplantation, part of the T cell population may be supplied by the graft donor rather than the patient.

The nucleotides are TGTGCCAGCAGTGAAGGCGCGAATGTAGCGGGGGCCAGCAATGAGCAGTTCTTC. The encoded protein is CASSEGANVAGASNEQFF. This sequence uses TRBV2 and TRBJ2-1; 9 central bases correspond to TRBD2. The germline V gene gives CDR1 as SNHLY and CDR2 as FYNNEI. The CDR3 measures 18 amino acids from cysteine to phenylalanine. Only CDR3 DNA remains: 54 bases, in frame from the first base. Clipping removes 1 base from V and 6 bases from J, with 13 as the unmatched junction base count.